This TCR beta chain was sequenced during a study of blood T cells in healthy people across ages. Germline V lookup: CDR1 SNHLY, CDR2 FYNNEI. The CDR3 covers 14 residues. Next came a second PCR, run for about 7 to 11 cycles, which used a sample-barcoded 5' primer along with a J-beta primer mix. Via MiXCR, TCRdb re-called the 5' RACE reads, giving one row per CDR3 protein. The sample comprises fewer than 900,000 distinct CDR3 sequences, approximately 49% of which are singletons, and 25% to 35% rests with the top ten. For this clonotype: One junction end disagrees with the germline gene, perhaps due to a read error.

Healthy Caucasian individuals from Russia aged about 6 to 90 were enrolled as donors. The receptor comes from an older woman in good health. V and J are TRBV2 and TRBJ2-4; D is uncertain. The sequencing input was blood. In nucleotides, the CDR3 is TGTGCCAGCAGTCTCTACGGACGGATAAACGTTCAGTACTTC. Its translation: CASSLYGRINVQYF.